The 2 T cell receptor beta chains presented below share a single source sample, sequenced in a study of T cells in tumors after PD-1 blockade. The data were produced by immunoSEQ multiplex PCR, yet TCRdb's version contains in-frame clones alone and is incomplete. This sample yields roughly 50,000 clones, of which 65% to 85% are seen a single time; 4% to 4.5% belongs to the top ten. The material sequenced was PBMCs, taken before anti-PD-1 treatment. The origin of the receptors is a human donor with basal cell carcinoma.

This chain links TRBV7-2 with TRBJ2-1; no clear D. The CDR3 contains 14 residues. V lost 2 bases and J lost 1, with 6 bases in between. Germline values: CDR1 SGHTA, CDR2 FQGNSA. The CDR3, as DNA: TGTGCCAGCAGCTTACTGGGATCCTACAATGAGCAGTTCTTC. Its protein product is CASSLLGSYNEQFF.

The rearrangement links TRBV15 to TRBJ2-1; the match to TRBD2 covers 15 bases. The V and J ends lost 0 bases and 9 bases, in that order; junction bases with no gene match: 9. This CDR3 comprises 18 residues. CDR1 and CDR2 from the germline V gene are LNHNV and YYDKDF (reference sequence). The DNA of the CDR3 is TGTGCCACCAGCAGAGATCTGTCCGGGACTAGCGGGGGGAGTGAGCAGTTCTTC. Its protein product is CATSRDLSGTSGGSEQFF. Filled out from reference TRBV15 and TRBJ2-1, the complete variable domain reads DAMVIQNPRYQVTQFGKPVTLSCSQTLNHNVMYWYQQKSSQAPKLLFHYYDKDFNNEADTPDNFQSRRPNTSFCFLDIRSPGLGDTAMYLCATSRDLSGTSGGSEQFFGPGTRLTVL.